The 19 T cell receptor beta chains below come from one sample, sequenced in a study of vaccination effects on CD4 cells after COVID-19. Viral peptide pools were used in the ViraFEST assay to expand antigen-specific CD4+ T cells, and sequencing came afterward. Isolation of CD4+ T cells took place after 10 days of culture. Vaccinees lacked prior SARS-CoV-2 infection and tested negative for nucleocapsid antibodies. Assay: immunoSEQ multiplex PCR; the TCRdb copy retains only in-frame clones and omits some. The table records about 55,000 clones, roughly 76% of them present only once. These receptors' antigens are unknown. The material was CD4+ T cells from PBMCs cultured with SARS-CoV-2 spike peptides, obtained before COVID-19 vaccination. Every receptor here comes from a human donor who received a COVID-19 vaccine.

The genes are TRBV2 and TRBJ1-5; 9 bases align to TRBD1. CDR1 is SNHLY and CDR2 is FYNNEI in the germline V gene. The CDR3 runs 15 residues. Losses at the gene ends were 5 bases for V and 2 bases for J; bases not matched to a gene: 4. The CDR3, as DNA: TGTGCCAGCAGTCAACAGGGGGCCGGCAATCAGCCCCAGCATTTT. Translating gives CASSQQGAGNQPQHF.

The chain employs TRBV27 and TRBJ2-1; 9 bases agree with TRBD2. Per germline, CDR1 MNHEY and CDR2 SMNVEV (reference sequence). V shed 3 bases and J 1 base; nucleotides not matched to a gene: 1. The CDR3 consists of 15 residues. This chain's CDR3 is CASSLGLASYNEQFF. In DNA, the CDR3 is TGTGCCAGCAGTTTGGGACTAGCTTCCTACAATGAGCAGTTCTTC.

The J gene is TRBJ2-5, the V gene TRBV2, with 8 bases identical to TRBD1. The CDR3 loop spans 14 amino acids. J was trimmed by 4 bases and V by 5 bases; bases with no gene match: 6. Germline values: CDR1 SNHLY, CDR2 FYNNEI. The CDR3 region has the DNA TGTGCCAGCAGTCAGGACAGGGCGACAGAGACCCAGTACTTC. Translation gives CASSQDRATETQYF.

The CDR3 here is CAWSYPNEQFF. Written as DNA, the CDR3 is TGTGCCTGGAGTTATCCCAATGAGCAGTTCTTC. This chain connects TRBV30 to TRBJ2-1; D gene ambiguous. The germline V gene has CDR1 GTSNPN and CDR2 SVGIG (reference sequence). This CDR3 is built from 11 residues. V gave up 2 bases and J gave up 6 bases, with 5 bases separating them.

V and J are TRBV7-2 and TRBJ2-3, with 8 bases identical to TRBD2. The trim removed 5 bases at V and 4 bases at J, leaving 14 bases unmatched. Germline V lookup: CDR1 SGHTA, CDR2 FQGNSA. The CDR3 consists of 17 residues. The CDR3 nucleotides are TGTGCCAGCAGCCAGCCCCGGGGTAGCGGGATGTCAGATACGCAGTATTTT. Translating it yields CASSQPRGSGMSDTQYF.

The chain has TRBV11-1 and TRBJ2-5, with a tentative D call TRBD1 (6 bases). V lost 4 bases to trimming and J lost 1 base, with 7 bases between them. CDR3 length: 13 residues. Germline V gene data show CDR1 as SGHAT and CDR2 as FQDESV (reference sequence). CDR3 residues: CASSSTGQETQYF. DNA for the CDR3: TGTGCCAGCAGCTCGACAGGCCAAGAGACCCAGTACTTC.

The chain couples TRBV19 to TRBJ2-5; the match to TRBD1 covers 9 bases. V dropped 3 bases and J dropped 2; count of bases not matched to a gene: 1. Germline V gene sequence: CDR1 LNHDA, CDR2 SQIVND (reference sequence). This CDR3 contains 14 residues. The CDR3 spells CASSMGTGQETQYF. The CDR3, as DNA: TGTGCCAGTAGTATGGGGACAGGGCAAGAGACCCAGTACTTC.

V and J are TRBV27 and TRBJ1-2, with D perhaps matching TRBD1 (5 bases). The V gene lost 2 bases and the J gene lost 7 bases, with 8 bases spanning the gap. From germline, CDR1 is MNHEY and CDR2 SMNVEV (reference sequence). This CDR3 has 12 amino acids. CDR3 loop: CASSLRGRGYTF. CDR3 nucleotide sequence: TGTGCCAGCAGTTTACGGGGACGTGGCTACACCTTC.

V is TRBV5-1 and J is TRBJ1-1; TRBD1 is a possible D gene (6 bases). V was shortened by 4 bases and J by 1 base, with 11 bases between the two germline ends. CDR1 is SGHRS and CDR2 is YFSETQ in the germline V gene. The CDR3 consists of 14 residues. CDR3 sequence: CASSVTGTNTEAFF. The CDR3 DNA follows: TGCGCCAGCAGCGTGACAGGAACGAACACTGAAGCTTTCTTT.

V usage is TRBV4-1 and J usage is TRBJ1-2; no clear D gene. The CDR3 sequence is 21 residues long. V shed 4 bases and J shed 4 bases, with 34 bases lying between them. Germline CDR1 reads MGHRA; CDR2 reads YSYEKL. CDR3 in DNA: TGCGCCAGCAGCCCTTCGCTCGTGAACTCCCTTACTCGCCGTACTTTCTATGGCTACACCTTC. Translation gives CASSPSLVNSLTRRTFYGYTF.

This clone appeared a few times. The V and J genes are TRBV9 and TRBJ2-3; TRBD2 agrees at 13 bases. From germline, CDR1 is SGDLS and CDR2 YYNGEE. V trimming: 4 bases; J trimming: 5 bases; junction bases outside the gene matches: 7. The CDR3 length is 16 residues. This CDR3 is CASSPGTSGKIDTQYF. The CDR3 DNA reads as TGTGCCAGCAGCCCTGGGACTAGCGGGAAGATAGATACGCAGTATTTT.

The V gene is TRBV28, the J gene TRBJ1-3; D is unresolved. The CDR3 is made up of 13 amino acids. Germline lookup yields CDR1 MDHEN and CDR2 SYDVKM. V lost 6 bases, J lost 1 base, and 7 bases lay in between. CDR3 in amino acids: CASRVGSGNTIYF. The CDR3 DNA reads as TGTGCCAGCAGGGTCGGTTCTGGAAACACCATATATTTT.

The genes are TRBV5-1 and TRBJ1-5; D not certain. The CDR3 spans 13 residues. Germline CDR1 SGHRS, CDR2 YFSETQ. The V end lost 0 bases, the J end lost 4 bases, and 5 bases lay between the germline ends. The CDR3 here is CASSLESNQPQHF. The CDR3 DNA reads TGCGCCAGCAGCTTGGAATCTAATCAGCCCCAGCATTTT.

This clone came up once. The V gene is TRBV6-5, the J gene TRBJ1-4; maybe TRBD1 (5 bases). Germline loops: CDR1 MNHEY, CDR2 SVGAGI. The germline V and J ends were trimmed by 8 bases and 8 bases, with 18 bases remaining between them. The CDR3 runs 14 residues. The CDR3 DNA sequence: TGTGCCAGCGGTTGGGGCAACCAGGCCGAAAAACTGTTTTTT. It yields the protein CASGWGNQAEKLFF.

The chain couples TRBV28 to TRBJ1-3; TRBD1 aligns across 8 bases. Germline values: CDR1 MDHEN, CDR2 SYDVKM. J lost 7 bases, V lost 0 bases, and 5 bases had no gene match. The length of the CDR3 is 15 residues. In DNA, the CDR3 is TGTGCCAGCAGTTTATGGGACAGGGCCCGGAACACCATATATTTT. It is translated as CASSLWDRARNTIYF. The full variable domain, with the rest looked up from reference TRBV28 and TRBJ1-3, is DVKVTQSSRYLVKRTGEKVFLECVQDMDHENMFWYRQDPGLGLRLIYFSYDVKMKEKGDIPEGYSVSREKKERFSLILESASTNQTSMYLCASSLWDRARNTIYFGEGSWLTVV.

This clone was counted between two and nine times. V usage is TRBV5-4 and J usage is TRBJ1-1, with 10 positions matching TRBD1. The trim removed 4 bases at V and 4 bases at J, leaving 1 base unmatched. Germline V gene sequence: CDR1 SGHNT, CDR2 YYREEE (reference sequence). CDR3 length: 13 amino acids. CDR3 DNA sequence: TGTGCCAGCAGCCGGACAGGGGGCACTGAAGCTTTCTTT. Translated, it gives CASSRTGGTEAFF.

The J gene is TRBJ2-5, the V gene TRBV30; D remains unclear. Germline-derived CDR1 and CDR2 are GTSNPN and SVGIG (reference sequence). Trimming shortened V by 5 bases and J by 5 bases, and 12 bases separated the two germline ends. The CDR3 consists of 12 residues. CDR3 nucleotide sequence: TGTGCCTGGGGTTTCATGGGGGAGACCCAGTACTTC. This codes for CAWGFMGETQYF.

CDR3: CAWSGRLGEKLFF. The CDR3 DNA sequence: TGTGCCTGGAGTGGCAGGCTGGGTGAAAAACTGTTTTTT. This chain joins TRBV30 and TRBJ1-4; D is undetermined. There are 13 residues in the CDR3. Deletions cut 1 base from V and 7 bases from J, with 10 bases between. Germline loops: CDR1 GTSNPN, CDR2 SVGIG (reference sequence).

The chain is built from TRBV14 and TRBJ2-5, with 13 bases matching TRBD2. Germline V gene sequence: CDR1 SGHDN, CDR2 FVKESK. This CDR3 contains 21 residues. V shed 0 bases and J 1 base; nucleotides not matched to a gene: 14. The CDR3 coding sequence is TGTGCCAGCAGCCAAGATCGTGTGACGGGACTAGCGGGGAAGATCCAAGAGACCCAGTACTTC. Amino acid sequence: CASSQDRVTGLAGKIQETQYF.